The clone carrying this T cell receptor beta chain was recorded only once. Its matching antigen is unknown. This entry belongs to a study of lymphopenia after photon versus proton radiotherapy. Points from the study as a whole: After lymphocyte nadir, photon-treated repertoires showed oligoclonal expansion, especially CD8+ Temra. Relative stability marked proton patients; photon patients lost diversity and naive cells. A bigger post-nadir fall in TCR diversity correlated inversely with survival time in deceased patients.

Generated by immunoSEQ multiplex PCR, the TCRdb table keeps only in-frame clones and is missing some. The data contain about 70,000 clones, roughly 92% of them singletons. After removal of 0 bases from V and 7 bases from J, the junction contained 8 bases not matched to a gene. The CDR3 is made up of 16 amino acids. Germline V CDR1 and CDR2: SGHTA, FQGNSA. The gene calls are TRBV7-2 and TRBJ2-5; 10 nucleotides agree with TRBD2. The sequences come from peripheral blood, collected from a patient treated with photon-based radiotherapy. This receptor was identified in a woman aged 40 to 50 with cholangiocarcinoma. The CDR3 DNA is TGTGCCAGCAGCTTAGCGCTAGCGGGGGCCGCCGCGACCCAGTACTTC. This translates into CASSLALAGAAATQYF.